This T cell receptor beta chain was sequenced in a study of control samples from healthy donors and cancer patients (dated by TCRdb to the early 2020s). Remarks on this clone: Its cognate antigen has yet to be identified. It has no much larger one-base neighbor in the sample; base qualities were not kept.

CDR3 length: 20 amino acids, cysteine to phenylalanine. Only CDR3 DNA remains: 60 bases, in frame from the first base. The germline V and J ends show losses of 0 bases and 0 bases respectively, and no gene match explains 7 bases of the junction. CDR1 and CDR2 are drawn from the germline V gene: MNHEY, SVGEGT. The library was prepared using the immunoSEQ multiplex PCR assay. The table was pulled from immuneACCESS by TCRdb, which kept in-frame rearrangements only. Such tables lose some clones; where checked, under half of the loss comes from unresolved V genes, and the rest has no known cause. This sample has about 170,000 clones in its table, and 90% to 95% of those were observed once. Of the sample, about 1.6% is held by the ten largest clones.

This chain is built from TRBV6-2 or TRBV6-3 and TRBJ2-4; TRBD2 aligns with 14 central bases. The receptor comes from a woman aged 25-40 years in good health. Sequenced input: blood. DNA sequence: TGTGCCAGCAGTTACTCCGGGACTAGCGGGGGCAAGATAGCCAAAAACATTCAGTACTTC. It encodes CASSYSGTSGGKIAKNIQYF.